One and the same sample provided the 26 T cell receptor beta chains below, sequenced in a study of T cells in Graves' hyperthyroidism and ophthalmopathy. The source material, RNA transcripts, was used to amplify TCR beta CDR3 regions. TCR CDR3 regions were first amplified by RT-PCR with HTBI primers. TCRdb itself ran the multiplex PCR reads through MiXCR, one entry per CDR3 protein. Among more than 300,000 distinct CDR3 sequences listed, about 17% were seen once. Sequencing input: blood. The receptors shown here come from a woman younger than 45 with Graves' hyperthyroidism that later progressed to Graves' ophthalmopathy.

The table lists this clonotype with a few counts. CDR3: CASSLTIGRPYNEQFF. The CDR3 DNA is TGCGCCAGCAGCTTAACAATCGGACGCCCCTACAATGAGCAGTTCTTC. The chain carries TRBV5-1 and TRBJ2-1; D remains unclear. The length of the CDR3 is 16 residues. The germline V gene has CDR1 SGHRS and CDR2 YFSETQ. With 2 bases removed from V and 2 bases from J, the gap between germline ends came to 14 bases.

This clonotype has a single count. It may be a read error: a sequence one base away is much more abundant. The V gene is TRBV18, the J gene TRBJ2-7, with 9 bases lining up with TRBD1. With V trimmed by 6 bases and J by 4 bases, 10 bases remained unmatched. This CDR3 region has 15 residues. Germline lookup yields CDR1 KGHSH and CDR2 LQKENI. DNA of the CDR3: TGTGCCAGCTCGCGGGGACAGGGAACGCCGTACGAGCAGTACTTC. Amino acids: CASSRGQGTPYEQYF.

This clonotype has a handful of counts. The V gene is TRBV2, the J gene TRBJ1-1; 7 bases are a match to TRBD1. Germline V lookup: CDR1 SNHLY, CDR2 FYNNEI. The CDR3 is 15 amino acids. After removal of 6 bases from V and 0 bases from J, the junction contained 7 bases not matched to a gene. This chain's CDR3 is CASRGTANMNTEAFF. The CDR3 coding sequence is TGTGCCAGCAGGGGGACAGCCAACATGAACACTGAAGCTTTCTTT.

This clonotype was recorded at least ten times. The rearrangement links TRBV2 to TRBJ2-7, with TRBD1 matching over 10 bases. The ends lost 5 bases at V and 6 bases at J; junction bases unmatched: 7. Germline V CDR1 and CDR2: SNHLY, FYNNEI. The CDR3 extends over 14 amino acids. The CDR3 loop is CASSQDRGRSEQYF. The CDR3 nucleotides read TGTGCCAGCAGTCAAGACAGGGGGCGCAGCGAGCAGTACTTC.

In the case of this clonotype: An end of the junction differs from the germline gene, which may be a read error. The chain has TRBV20-1 and TRBJ1-6; 10 nucleotides match TRBD1. Germline values: CDR1 DFQATT, CDR2 SNEGSKA (reference sequence). The length of the CDR3 is 11 residues. The CDR3 protein is CSAISGQGLYF. In DNA form, the CDR3 reads TGCAGTGCTATCTCGGGACAGGGGTTATACTTT.

The CDR3 sequence is CSARGESGTEAFF. The CDR3 DNA follows: TGCAGTGCTAGGGGGGAGAGTGGCACTGAAGCTTTCTTT. The chain links TRBV20-1 to TRBJ1-1; possibly TRBD1 for D (5 bases). Germline loops: CDR1 DFQATT, CDR2 SNEGSKA (reference sequence). V lost 3 bases and J 4 bases, leaving 12 bases between the germline ends. This CDR3 is built from 13 residues.

Ten or more counts support this clonotype. This chain links TRBV18 with TRBJ2-7; 10 positions agree with TRBD2. Germline V CDR1 and CDR2: KGHSH, LQKENI. This CDR3 region has 17 residues. Trimming at V came to 6 bases and at J to 2 bases, leaving 13 bases not matched to a gene. CDR3 nucleotides: TGTGCCAGCTCCGTGCCTAATTCAGCGGGGGGGGCCTACGAGCAGTACTTC. It yields the protein CASSVPNSAGGAYEQYF. Full variable domain (remainder filled in from reference TRBV18 and TRBJ2-7): NAGVMQNPRHLVRRRGQEARLRCSPMKGHSHVYWYRQLPEEGLKFMVYLQKENIIDESGMPKERFSAEFPKEGPSILRIQQVVRGDSAAYFCASSVPNSAGGAYEQYFGPGTRLTVT.

This clonotype was counted at least ten times. The rearrangement uses TRBV7-9 and TRBJ2-7; D uncertain. Germline V CDR1 and CDR2: SEHNR, FQNEAQ (reference sequence). This CDR3 comprises 13 residues. Trimming pared 4 bases from V and 1 base from J, leaving 8 bases between. CDR3 DNA sequence: TGTGCCAGCAGCTCCTACCTATCCTACGAGCAGTACTTC. The encoded protein is CASSSYLSYEQYF.

V and J are TRBV9 and TRBJ1-6, with 8 bases lining up with TRBD1. This CDR3 is 14 amino acids long. CDR1 SGDLS and CDR2 YYNGEE come from the germline V gene. V shed 3 bases, J shed 10 bases, and the junction held 6 bases outside the gene matches. For the CDR3, the DNA is TGTGCCAGCAGCGCGACAGGGGAGGGCTCACCCCTCCACTTT. As protein: CASSATGEGSPLHF.

This clonotype occurred a few times. The rearrangement uses TRBV5-1 and TRBJ2-3; TRBD1 agrees at 11 bases. Looked up from germline, CDR1 is SGHRS and CDR2 is YFSETQ. Trimming at V came to 4 bases and at J to 6 bases, leaving 13 bases not matched to a gene. This CDR3 spans 17 amino acids. The CDR3 spells CASSRTGGASVLDTQYF. The CDR3 nucleotides read TGCGCCAGCAGCCGGACAGGGGGCGCGTCTGTCCTGGATACGCAGTATTTT.

This clonotype was picked up many times. CDR3 residues: CASSDSSGGPYNEQFF. CDR3 sequence (DNA): TGTGCCAGCAGTGATTCAAGCGGGGGACCCTACAATGAGCAGTTCTTC. The chain joins TRBV28 to TRBJ2-1; 8 bases are a match to TRBD2. V shed 5 bases, J shed 2 bases, and the junction held 8 bases outside the gene matches. Germline CDR1 is MDHEN and CDR2 is SYDVKM. The CDR3 extends over 16 amino acids. Filled out from reference TRBV28 and TRBJ2-1, the complete variable domain reads DVKVTQSSRYLVKRTGEKVFLECVQDMDHENMFWYRQDPGLGLRLIYFSYDVKMKEKGDIPEGYSVSREKKERFSLILESASTNQTSMYLCASSDSSGGPYNEQFFGPGTRLTVL.

This clonotype was counted between two and nine times. This chain connects TRBV7-8 to TRBJ1-6; D uncertain. The germline V gene encodes CDR1 SGHVS and CDR2 FQNEAQ. This CDR3 is built from 13 residues. V lost 1 base and J 8 bases, leaving 6 bases between the germline ends. CDR3 amino acids: CASSLDRDSPLHF. The CDR3 coding sequence is TGTGCCAGCAGCTTAGATCGCGATTCACCCCTCCACTTT.

In its sample, this clonotype was seen many times. The chain couples TRBV14 to TRBJ1-1, with TRBD1 identical over 9 bases. Germline assignment: CDR1 SGHDN and CDR2 FVKESK. The CDR3 is 15 residues long. V dropped 1 base and J dropped 3; count of bases not matched to a gene: 3. The CDR3 DNA follows: TGTGCCAGCAGCCAAGGGGACAGGGAGTACACTGAAGCTTTCTTT. It specifies CASSQGDREYTEAFF.

The chain combines TRBV7-9 with TRBJ2-7; TRBD1 aligns across 7 bases. The CDR3 has 14 amino acids. The V and J ends lost 4 bases and 4 bases, in that order; junction bases with no gene match: 7. Germline CDR1 is SEHNR and CDR2 is FQNEAQ (reference sequence). CDR3 in DNA: TGTGCCAGCAGCTCAAGACAGGGACGTTACGAGCAGTACTTC. It specifies CASSSRQGRYEQYF.

This clonotype has just a few counts. The chain recombines TRBV7-9 with TRBJ2-7; 11 bases line up with TRBD1. The CDR3 sequence is 16 residues long. Germline loops: CDR1 SEHNR, CDR2 FQNEAQ (reference sequence). Trimming cost V 5 bases and J 4 bases; bases outside gene matches: 10. The CDR3 sequence: CASSLNRDRGRYEQYF. The CDR3 bases are TGTGCCAGCAGCCTTAACCGGGACAGGGGGAGGTACGAGCAGTACTTC. Full variable domain (rest looked up from reference TRBV7-9 and TRBJ2-7): DTGVSQNPRHKITKRGQNVTFRCDPISEHNRLYWYRQTLGQGPEFLTYFQNEAQLEKSRLLSDRFSAERPKGSFSTLEIQRTEQGDSAMYLCASSLNRDRGRYEQYFGPGTRLTVT.

This clonotype occurred a few times. J is TRBJ2-5 and V is TRBV5-1; 12 bases map to TRBD1. J was trimmed by 2 bases and V by 7 bases; bases with no gene match: 3. The CDR3 is made up of 14 amino acids. CDR1 and CDR2 from the germline V gene are SGHRS and YFSETQ. CDR3 in amino acids: CASGDRGRQETQYF. The CDR3 nucleotides read TGCGCCAGCGGGGACAGGGGGCGACAAGAGACCCAGTACTTC.

This clonotype was counted ten times or more. The V and J genes are TRBV9 and TRBJ2-1; a weak D match, TRBD2 (5 bases). In germline, CDR1 is SGDLS, CDR2 YYNGEE. The V end was cut by 2 bases, the J end by 2 bases, with 5 bases between. This CDR3 contains 13 residues. CDR3 DNA: TGTGCCAGCAGCGTCGGGGCCTACAATGAGCAGTTCTTC. This sequence encodes CASSVGAYNEQFF. Drawing the rest from reference TRBV9 and TRBJ2-1, the complete variable domain is DSGVTQTPKHLITATGQRVTLRCSPRSGDLSVYWYQQSLDQGLQFLIQYYNGEERAKGNILERFSAQQFPDLHSELNLSSLELGDSALYFCASSVGAYNEQFFGPGTRLTVL.

This clonotype was picked up many times. V usage is TRBV15 and J usage is TRBJ1-3; no definite D call. This CDR3 spans 15 amino acids. Trimming removed 3 bases from V and 4 bases from J, with 13 bases in between. Per germline, CDR1 LNHNV and CDR2 YYDKDF (reference sequence). CDR3 protein: CATSRDGMGGNTIYF. In nucleotides, the CDR3 is TGTGCCACCAGCAGGGACGGGATGGGCGGAAACACCATATATTTT.

There are a few counts of this clonotype. This rearrangement joins TRBV14 to TRBJ1-1; D possibly corresponds to TRBD1 (6 bases). This CDR3 has 17 residues. V shed 0 bases and J shed 5 bases, with 19 bases lying between them. CDR1 is SGHDN and CDR2 is FVKESK in the germline V gene. The CDR3: CASSQDLRVWGATEAFF. The DNA of the CDR3 is TGTGCCAGCAGCCAAGATCTACGTGTTTGGGGGGCAACTGAAGCTTTCTTT.

The J gene is TRBJ2-5, the V gene TRBV20-1, with TRBD1 identical over 7 bases. The V gene's germline CDR1 is DFQATT and CDR2 SNEGSKA (reference sequence). The CDR3 is 13 amino acids. With 3 bases clipped from V and 5 bases from J, the junction kept 6 bases outside the gene matches. The CDR3 bases are TGCAGTGCTAGTGAGACAGGGCGGGAGACCCAGTACTTC. Its translation: CSASETGRETQYF.

The chain employs TRBV7-4 and TRBJ2-5, with D possibly TRBD2 on 6 matching bases. Deletions cut 1 base from V and 1 base from J, with 7 bases between. CDR1 is SGHVT and CDR2 is SQSDAQ in the germline V gene. The CDR3 totals 14 residues. The DNA of the CDR3 is TGTGCCAGCAGCTTAGGGACTATCCAAGAGACCCAGTACTTC. Its translation: CASSLGTIQETQYF.

This clonotype was picked up many times. The chain is built from TRBV29-1 and TRBJ2-7; TRBD2 is a possible D gene (5 bases). V shed 4 bases and J shed 0 bases, with 10 bases lying between them. CDR3 length equals 13 residues. In germline, CDR1 is SQVTM, CDR2 ANQGSEA. CDR3 nucleotide sequence: TGCAGCGTTGTTTCGCGGGCCTCCTACGAGCAGTACTTC. Translated, it gives CSVVSRASYEQYF.

This clonotype was seen only a few times. This chain joins TRBV7-6 and TRBJ2-7; possible D gene TRBD1, 5 bases. Germline V CDR1 and CDR2: SGHVS, FNYEAQ. V was clipped by 0 bases and J by 0 bases, with 15 bases between them. The CDR3 covers 17 residues. CDR3 DNA: TGTGCCAGCAGCTTAGCGATTTCAGGGCATAGCTCCTACGAGCAGTACTTC. Its protein product is CASSLAISGHSSYEQYF. Full variable domain (rest looked up from reference TRBV7-6 and TRBJ2-7): GAGVSQSPRYKVTKRGQDVALRCDPISGHVSLYWYRQALGQGPEFLTYFNYEAQQDKSGLPNDRFSAERPEGSISTLTIQRTEQRDSAMYRCASSLAISGHSSYEQYFGPGTRLTVT.

This clonotype was observed at least ten times. The chain joins TRBV29-1 to TRBJ2-3; no clear D gene. Looked up from germline, CDR1 is SQVTM and CDR2 is ANQGSEA. CDR3 size: 13 residues. The V end was cut by 0 bases, the J end by 5 bases, with 9 bases between. The CDR3 DNA follows: TGCAGCGTTGAAGATCTGCTGGGAGATACGCAGTATTTT. This codes for CSVEDLLGDTQYF.

There are many counts of this clonotype. The genes are TRBV28 and TRBJ1-6; D possibly corresponds to TRBD1 (5 bases). Per the germline V gene, CDR1 is MDHEN and CDR2 is SYDVKM. Trimming stripped 5 bases from V and 5 bases from J, with 16 bases between. The CDR3 covers 16 residues. This CDR3 is CASSPRQFPHNSPLHF. The CDR3, as DNA: TGTGCCAGCAGTCCACGACAGTTCCCCCATAATTCACCCCTCCACTTT.

In its sample, this clonotype was seen a few times. The CDR3 loop is CASRAGTGVNQPQHF. The CDR3 DNA is TGTGCCAGCAGGGCCGGGACAGGGGTCAATCAGCCCCAGCATTTT. The chain recombines TRBV6-1 with TRBJ1-5; 10 nucleotides align to TRBD1. The CDR3 is 15 amino acids. The ends lost 6 bases at V and 3 bases at J; junction bases unmatched: 5. The germline V gene encodes CDR1 MNHNS and CDR2 SASEGT.